This section outlines one T cell receptor beta chain sequence together with its context. Its antigen is not identified. The study treated chemo-refractory metastatic non-small-cell lung cancer patients with focal radiation plus ipilimumab CTLA-4 blockade. Germline V gene sequence: CDR1 MNHNY, CDR2 SVGAGI (reference sequence). This CDR3 comprises 14 residues. With 6 bases removed from V and 4 bases from J, the gap between germline ends came to 13 bases. The data stem from a study of radiotherapy plus CTLA-4 blockade in lung cancer. Study information: Across the patients, objective responses occurred in 18%, and disease control in approximately 30%.

Study conclusions and caveats: Blood TCR clones of tumor origin expanded after radiotherapy plus ipilimumab.

The assay was immunoSEQ multiplex PCR, and TCRdb's table has in-frame clones only and misses some. This sample has approximately 89,000 clones, with around four fifths found just once. The TCR originated in a human donor with non-small cell lung cancer that progressed on radiotherapy plus ipilimumab. The chain uses TRBV6-6 and TRBJ2-1; D possibly corresponds to TRBD2 (5 bases). The sequenced sample was peripheral blood, obtained from a patient treated with radiotherapy plus ipilimumab. The DNA for the CDR3 is TGTGCCAGCAGGGAAGGACTGGGGTACAATGAGCAGTTCTTC. Protein: CASREGLGYNEQFF.